The 15 T cell receptor beta chains given below trace back to one sample, sequenced in a study of T cells in Graves' hyperthyroidism and ophthalmopathy. Regions amplified from RNA transcripts were the TCR beta CDR3 regions. An initial round of RT-PCR targeting the TCR CDR3 relied on the HTBI primer set. One entry per CDR3 protein, called by TCRdb with MiXCR from the multiplex PCR reads. The sample comprises some 370,000 distinct CDR3 sequences, around an eighth of which are singletons, and approximately 27% rests with the top ten. The sequenced material came from blood. These receptors came from a man between 50 and 59 years old with Graves' ophthalmopathy.

CDR3 region: CSAILAGAYNEQFF. DNA of the CDR3: TGCAGTGCTATCCTAGCGGGAGCCTACAATGAGCAGTTCTTC. The chain recombines TRBV20-1 with TRBJ2-1; 10 bases are a match to TRBD2. J lost 2 bases, V lost 4 bases, and 2 bases had no gene match. The CDR3 spans 14 residues. Looked up from germline, CDR1 is DFQATT and CDR2 is SNEGSKA (reference sequence).

The chain links TRBV18 to TRBJ1-3, with a weak D call TRBD1 (5 bases). Germline CDR1 and CDR2: KGHSH and LQKENI. This CDR3 is 17 amino acids long. Trimming removed 3 bases from V and 0 bases from J, with 15 bases in between. CDR3 coding DNA: TGTGCCAGCTCACCTTCTTCCCCGGGGGTCTCTGGAAACACCATATATTTT. Translating gives CASSPSSPGVSGNTIYF.

This clonotype was picked up many times. The rearrangement links TRBV28 to TRBJ1-4, with TRBD1 as a possible D gene (5 bases). V was cut by 6 bases and J by 0 bases, with 20 bases left in between. The CDR3 has 18 amino acids. Germline V gene data show CDR1 as MDHEN and CDR2 as SYDVKM. CDR3 nucleotides: TGTGCCAGCAGCTCTGGTGGCGGGCGGGACCCAACTAATGAAAAACTGTTTTTT. Translated, it gives CASSSGGGRDPTNEKLFF.

Ten or more counts support this clonotype. The chain employs TRBV7-2 and TRBJ2-5; D is uncertain. V was clipped by 5 bases and J by 5 bases, with 9 bases between them. This CDR3 is 12 amino acids long. The V gene's germline CDR1 is SGHTA and CDR2 FQGNSA. CDR3 region: CASSRPRETQYF. In DNA form, the CDR3 reads TGTGCCAGCAGCCGCCCTCGGGAGACCCAGTACTTC.

The sample holds many counts of this clonotype. The chain employs TRBV12-3 or TRBV12-4 and TRBJ2-4; 7 bases are a match to TRBD2. Losses at the gene ends were 6 bases for V and 3 bases for J; bases not matched to a gene: 8. This CDR3 spans 15 amino acids. Written as DNA, the CDR3 is TGTGCCAGCAGGCCGGTCGGCGGGAGCAAAAACATTCAGTACTTC. This translates into CASRPVGGSKNIQYF.

This clonotype came up many times. The chain uses TRBV11-2 and TRBJ2-1; TRBD2 matches 11 bases. There are 14 residues in the CDR3. Germline CDR1 is SGHAT and CDR2 is FQNNGV. J lost 8 bases, V lost 3 bases, and 3 bases had no gene match. The CDR3 DNA follows: TGTGCCAGCAGCTTTAGCGGGAGGGATTATGAGCAGTTCTTC. Translated: CASSFSGRDYEQFF.

Points on this clonotype: A read error may explain this, as a much larger clone is one base away. The J gene is TRBJ2-3, the V gene TRBV20-1, with unresolved D. Germline CDR1 reads DFQATT; CDR2 reads SNEGSKA (reference sequence). The germline V and J ends were trimmed by 3 bases and 4 bases, with 11 bases remaining between them. The CDR3 spans 13 residues. Here the CDR3 DNA reads TGCAGTGCTAGCATGTTCGCTTCAGATACGCAGTATTTT. Translating it yields CSASMFASDTQYF.

To note about this clonotype: Given the absence of the conserved phenylalanine or tryptophan at the CDR3 end, a read error is likely. V is TRBV15 and J is TRBJ2-7; 8 bases line up with TRBD1. This CDR3 has 15 amino acids. Germline V gene sequence: CDR1 LNHNV, CDR2 YYDKDF (reference sequence). The trim removed 4 bases at V and 2 bases at J, leaving 7 bases unmatched. DNA of the CDR3: TGTGCCACCAGCAAAAAACCGGGACAGGCCTACGAGCAGTACCTC. Its protein product is CATSKKPGQAYEQYL.

This clonotype was seen at least ten times. V and J are TRBV2 and TRBJ2-5; 8 bases fit TRBD1. V was pared by 6 bases and J by 6 bases, with 9 bases of the junction left unmatched. CDR3 length equals 14 residues. Germline V CDR1 and CDR2: SNHLY, FYNNEI. CDR3 coding DNA: TGTGCCAGCAGCCGACAGGGGAGTCAGCAGACCCAGTACTTC. This codes for CASSRQGSQQTQYF.

This clonotype was recorded at least ten times. The chain is built from TRBV20-1 and TRBJ2-7, with 13 bases lining up with TRBD2. Germline CDR1 reads DFQATT; CDR2 reads SNEGSKA (reference sequence). The ends lost 0 bases at V and 4 bases at J; junction bases unmatched: 12. The CDR3 is 18 residues long. CDR3: CSAREVRGTSGIKYEQYF. CDR3 in DNA: TGCAGTGCTAGAGAAGTAAGAGGGACTAGCGGGATAAAGTACGAGCAGTACTTC.

Concerning this clonotype itself: The junction departs from the called germline gene at one end, perhaps through a read error. The genes are TRBV5-1 and TRBJ1-2; no reliable D call. Germline V gives CDR1 SGHRS, CDR2 YFSETQ. This CDR3 comprises 15 residues. CDR3 nucleotide sequence: TGTGCCAGCAGCTTGGTCGGAGACACTAACTATGGCTACACCTTC. Encoded protein: CASSLVGDTNYGYTF.

The V and J genes are TRBV19 and TRBJ1-2; D not resolved. The ends were cut back, 4 bases at V and 1 base at J, with 13 bases in the middle. The germline gives CDR1 LNHDA, CDR2 SQIVND (reference sequence). The CDR3 loop spans 15 amino acids. As DNA, the CDR3 is TGTGCCAGTAGTACCGAAGGCAGGAATAACTATGGCTACACCTTC. Translation gives CASSTEGRNNYGYTF.

In its sample, this clonotype was seen many times. The rearrangement uses TRBV15 and TRBJ2-7, with 11 bases identical to TRBD2. The germline CDR1 and CDR2 sequences are LNHNV and YYDKDF (reference sequence). The CDR3 is made up of 15 amino acids. V trimming: 5 bases; J trimming: 1 base; junction bases outside the gene matches: 4. The chain's CDR3 is CATSGRLAGSYEQYF. In DNA, the CDR3 is TGTGCCACCAGCGGCCGACTAGCGGGATCCTACGAGCAGTACTTC.

This clonotype was seen ten or more times. The chain has TRBV20-1 and TRBJ2-3, with 7 bases that match TRBD2. The CDR3 covers 14 residues. Losses at the gene ends were 3 bases for V and 0 bases for J; bases not matched to a gene: 3. CDR1 and CDR2 from the germline V gene are DFQATT and SNEGSKA (reference sequence). The CDR3, as DNA: TGCAGTGCTAGTCTAGCGGAGAGCACAGATACGCAGTATTTT. It specifies CSASLAESTDTQYF.

The chain is built from TRBV27 and TRBJ2-7; 8 bases are shared with TRBD1. Trimming cost V 7 bases and J 1 base; bases outside gene matches: 6. Germline CDR1 MNHEY, CDR2 SMNVEV (reference sequence). The CDR3 covers 14 residues. CDR3 amino acids: CASNPQGGSYEQYF. CDR3 in DNA: TGTGCCAGCAACCCACAGGGGGGTTCCTACGAGCAGTACTTC.